This TCR beta chain came from a study of T cells in Graves' hyperthyroidism and ophthalmopathy. Whole-study context: The authors collected peripheral blood at initial diagnosis, before any treatment.

Amplified TCR beta CDR3 regions came from RNA transcripts. HTBI primers were used for first-round RT-PCR of the TCR CDR3. Using its own MiXCR run on the multiplex PCR reads, TCRdb lists one record per CDR3 protein. The sample has some 180,000 distinct CDR3 sequences, about 17% seen once. No ophthalmopathy progression within 18 months constituted stable Graves' hyperthyroidism. Patients showing uncontrolled infection, other autoimmune disease, pregnancy or lactation were ineligible. The authors took PBMCs from 10 ml fresh peripheral blood. This CDR3 spans 14 amino acids. Per germline, CDR1 DFQATT and CDR2 SNEGSKA (reference sequence). V lost 1 base to trimming and J lost 6 bases; unmatched junction nucleotides: 4. This clonotype was recorded many times.

The clonotype originates from a woman aged 50 to 60 with Graves' hyperthyroidism. This rearrangement joins TRBV20-1 to TRBJ2-3; the match to TRBD2 covers 10 bases. Sequenced material: blood. CDR3 sequence reads: CSARGAGGRDTQYF. CDR3 in DNA: TGCAGTGCTAGAGGAGCGGGAGGGAGGGATACGCAGTATTTT.